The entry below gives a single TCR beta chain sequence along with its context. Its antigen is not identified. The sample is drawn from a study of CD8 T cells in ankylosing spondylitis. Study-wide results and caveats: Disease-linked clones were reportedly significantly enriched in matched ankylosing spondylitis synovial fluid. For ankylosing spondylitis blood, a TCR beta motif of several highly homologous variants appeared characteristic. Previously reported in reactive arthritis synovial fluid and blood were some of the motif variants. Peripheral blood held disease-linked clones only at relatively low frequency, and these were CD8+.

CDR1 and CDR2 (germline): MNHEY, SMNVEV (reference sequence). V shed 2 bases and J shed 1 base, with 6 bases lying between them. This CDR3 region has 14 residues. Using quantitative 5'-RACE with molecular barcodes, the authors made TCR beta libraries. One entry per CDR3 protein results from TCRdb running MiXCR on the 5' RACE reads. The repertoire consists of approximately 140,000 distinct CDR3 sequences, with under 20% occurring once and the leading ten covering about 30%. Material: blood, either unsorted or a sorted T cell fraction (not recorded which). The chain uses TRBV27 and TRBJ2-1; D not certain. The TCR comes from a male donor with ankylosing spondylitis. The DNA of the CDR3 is TGTGCCAGCAGTTTAGCTAGTTCCTACAATGAGCAGTTCTTC. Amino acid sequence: CASSLASSYNEQFF.